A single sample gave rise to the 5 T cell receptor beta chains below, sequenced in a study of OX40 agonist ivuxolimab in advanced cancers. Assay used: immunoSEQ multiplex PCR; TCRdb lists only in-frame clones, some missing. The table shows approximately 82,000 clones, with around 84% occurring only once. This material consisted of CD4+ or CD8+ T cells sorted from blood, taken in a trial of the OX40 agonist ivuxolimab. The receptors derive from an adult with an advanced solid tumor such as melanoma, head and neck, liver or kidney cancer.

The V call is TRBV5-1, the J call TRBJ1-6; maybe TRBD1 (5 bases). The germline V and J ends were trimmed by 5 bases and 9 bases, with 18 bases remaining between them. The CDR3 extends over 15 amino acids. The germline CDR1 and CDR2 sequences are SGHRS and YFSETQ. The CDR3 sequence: CASSQITGSSSPLHF. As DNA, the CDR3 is TGCGCCAGCAGTCAGATAACAGGTTCAAGTTCACCCCTCCACTTT.

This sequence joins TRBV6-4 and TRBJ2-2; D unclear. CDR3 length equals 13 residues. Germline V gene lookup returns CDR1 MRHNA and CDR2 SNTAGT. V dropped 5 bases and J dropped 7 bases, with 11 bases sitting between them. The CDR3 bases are TGTGCCAGCAGTTCCGAAGGCGGCGGGGAGCTGTTTTTT. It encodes CASSSEGGGELFF.

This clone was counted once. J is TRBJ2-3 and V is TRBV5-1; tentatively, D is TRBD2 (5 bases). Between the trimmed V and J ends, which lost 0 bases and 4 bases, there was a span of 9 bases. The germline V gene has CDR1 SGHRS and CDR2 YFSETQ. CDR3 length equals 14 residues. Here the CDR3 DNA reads TGCGCCAGCAGCTTGGAAGCGGCCCCAGATACGCAGTATTTT. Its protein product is CASSLEAAPDTQYF.

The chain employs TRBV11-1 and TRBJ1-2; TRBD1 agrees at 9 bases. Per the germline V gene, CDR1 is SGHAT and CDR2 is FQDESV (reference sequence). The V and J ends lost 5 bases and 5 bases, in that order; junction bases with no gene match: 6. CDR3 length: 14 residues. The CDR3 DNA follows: TGTGCCAGCAGCACCCGACAGGGGGGTTATGGCTACACCTTC. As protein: CASSTRQGGYGYTF.

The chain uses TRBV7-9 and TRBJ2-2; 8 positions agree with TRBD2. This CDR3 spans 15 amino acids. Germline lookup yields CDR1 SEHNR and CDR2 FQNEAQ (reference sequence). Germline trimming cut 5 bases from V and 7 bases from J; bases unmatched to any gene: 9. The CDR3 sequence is CASSPQAGDGGELFF. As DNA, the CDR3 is TGTGCCAGCAGCCCACAAGCGGGAGACGGCGGGGAGCTGTTTTTT.